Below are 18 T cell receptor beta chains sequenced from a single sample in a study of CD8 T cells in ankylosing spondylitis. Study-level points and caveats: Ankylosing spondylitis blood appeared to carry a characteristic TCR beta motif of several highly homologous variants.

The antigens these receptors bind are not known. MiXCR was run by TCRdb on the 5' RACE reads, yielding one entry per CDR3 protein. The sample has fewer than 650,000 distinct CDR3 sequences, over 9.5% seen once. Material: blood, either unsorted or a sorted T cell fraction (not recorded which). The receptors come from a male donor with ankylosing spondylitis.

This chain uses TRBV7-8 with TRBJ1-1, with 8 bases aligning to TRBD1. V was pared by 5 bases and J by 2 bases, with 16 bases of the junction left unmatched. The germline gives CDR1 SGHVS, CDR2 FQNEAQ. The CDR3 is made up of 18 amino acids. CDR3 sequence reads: CASSPRTAGQGVNTEAFF. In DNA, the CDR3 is TGTGCCAGCAGCCCCCGTACGGCTGGACAGGGAGTAAACACTGAAGCTTTCTTT.

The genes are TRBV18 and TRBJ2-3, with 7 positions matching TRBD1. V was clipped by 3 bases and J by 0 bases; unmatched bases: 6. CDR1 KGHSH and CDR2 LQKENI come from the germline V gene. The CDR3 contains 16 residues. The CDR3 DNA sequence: TGTGCCAGCTCACCCACGAGGACAGGTAGCACAGATACGCAGTATTTT. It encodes CASSPTRTGSTDTQYF.

The CDR3 sequence: CASSVLRGYEQFF. For the CDR3, the DNA is TGTGCCAGCAGTGTGTTGCGTGGGTATGAGCAGTTCTTC. V is TRBV2 and J is TRBJ2-1; D ambiguous. V was cut by 4 bases and J by 8 bases, with 12 bases left in between. The CDR3 has 13 residues. Germline CDR1 SNHLY, CDR2 FYNNEI.

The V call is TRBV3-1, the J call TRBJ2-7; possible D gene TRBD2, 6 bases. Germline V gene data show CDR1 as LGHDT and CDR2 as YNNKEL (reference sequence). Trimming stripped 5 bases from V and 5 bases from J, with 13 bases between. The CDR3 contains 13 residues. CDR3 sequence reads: CASSTEGLHEQYF. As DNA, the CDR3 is TGTGCCAGCAGCACGGAGGGCCTTCACGAGCAGTACTTC.

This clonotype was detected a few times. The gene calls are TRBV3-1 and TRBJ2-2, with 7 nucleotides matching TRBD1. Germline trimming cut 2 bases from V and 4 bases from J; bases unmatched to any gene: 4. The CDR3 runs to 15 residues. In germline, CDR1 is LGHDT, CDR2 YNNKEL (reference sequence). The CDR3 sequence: CASSQQGGITGELFF. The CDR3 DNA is TGTGCCAGCAGCCAACAAGGGGGCATCACCGGGGAGCTGTTTTTT.

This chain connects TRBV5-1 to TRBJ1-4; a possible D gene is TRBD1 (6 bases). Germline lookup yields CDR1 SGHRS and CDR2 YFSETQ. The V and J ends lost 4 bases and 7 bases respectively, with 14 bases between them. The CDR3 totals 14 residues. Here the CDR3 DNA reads TGCGCCAGCAGCGGGGGCTCCCTAGGTGAAAAACTGTTTTTT. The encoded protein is CASSGGSLGEKLFF.

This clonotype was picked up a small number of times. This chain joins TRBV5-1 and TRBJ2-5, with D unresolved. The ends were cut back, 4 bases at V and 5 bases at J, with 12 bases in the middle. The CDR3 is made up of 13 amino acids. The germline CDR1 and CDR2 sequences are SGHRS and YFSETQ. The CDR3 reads CASSDQSQETQYF. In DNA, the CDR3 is TGCGCCAGCAGCGATCAGTCCCAGGAGACCCAGTACTTC.

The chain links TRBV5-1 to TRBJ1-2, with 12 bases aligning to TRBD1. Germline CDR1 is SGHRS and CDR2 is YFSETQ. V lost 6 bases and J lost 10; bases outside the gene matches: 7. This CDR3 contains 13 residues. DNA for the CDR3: TGCGCCAGCACCCCGGGGACAGGGGGCGTCTACACCTTC. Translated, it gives CASTPGTGGVYTF. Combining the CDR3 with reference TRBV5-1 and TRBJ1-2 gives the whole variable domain KAGVTQTPRYLIKTRGQQVTLSCSPISGHRSVSWYQQTPGQGLQFLFEYFSETQRNKGNFPGRFSGRQFSNSRSEMNVSTLELGDSALYLCASTPGTGGVYTFGSGTRLTVV.

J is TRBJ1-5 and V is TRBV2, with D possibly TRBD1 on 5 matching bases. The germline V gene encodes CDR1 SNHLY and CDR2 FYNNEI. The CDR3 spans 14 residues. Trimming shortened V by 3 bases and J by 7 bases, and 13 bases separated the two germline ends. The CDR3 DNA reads TGTGCCAGCAGTGATGAGCGGCAGGGCCAGCCCCAGCATTTT. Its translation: CASSDERQGQPQHF.

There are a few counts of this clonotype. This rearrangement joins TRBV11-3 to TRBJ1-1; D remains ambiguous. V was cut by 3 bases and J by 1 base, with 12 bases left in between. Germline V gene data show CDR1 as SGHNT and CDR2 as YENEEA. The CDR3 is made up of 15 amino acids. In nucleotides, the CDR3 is TGTGCCAGCAGCTTTCGTGACGGGCCGAACACTGAAGCTTTCTTT. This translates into CASSFRDGPNTEAFF. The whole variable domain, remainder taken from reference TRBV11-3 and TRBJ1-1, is EAGVVQSPRYKIIEKKQPVAFWCNPISGHNTLYWYLQNLGQGPELLIRYENEEAVDDSQLPKDRFSAERLKGVDSTLKIQPAELGDSAVYLCASSFRDGPNTEAFFGQGTRLTVV.

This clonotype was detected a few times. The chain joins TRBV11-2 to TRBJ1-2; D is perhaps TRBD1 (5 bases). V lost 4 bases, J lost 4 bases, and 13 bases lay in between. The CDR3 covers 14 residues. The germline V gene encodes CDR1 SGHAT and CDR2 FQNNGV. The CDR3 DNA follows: TGTGCCAGCAGCTGGGGACGTGGGGGCTATGGCTACACCTTC. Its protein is CASSWGRGGYGYTF.

The CDR3 nucleotides are TGTGCCATCAGTGCTCAGAGAGATGAGCAGTTCTTC. It encodes CAISAQRDEQFF. This chain connects TRBV10-3 to TRBJ2-1; D unclear. The CDR3 runs 12 residues. Germline loops: CDR1 ENHRY, CDR2 SYGVKD. Trimming removed 4 bases from V and 8 bases from J, with 9 bases in between.

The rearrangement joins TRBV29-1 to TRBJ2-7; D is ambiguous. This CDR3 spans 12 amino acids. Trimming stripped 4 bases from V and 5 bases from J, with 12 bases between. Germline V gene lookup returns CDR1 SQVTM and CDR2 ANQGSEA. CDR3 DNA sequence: TGCAGCGTTGGCTGGGGATCCGACGAGCAGTACTTC. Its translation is CSVGWGSDEQYF.

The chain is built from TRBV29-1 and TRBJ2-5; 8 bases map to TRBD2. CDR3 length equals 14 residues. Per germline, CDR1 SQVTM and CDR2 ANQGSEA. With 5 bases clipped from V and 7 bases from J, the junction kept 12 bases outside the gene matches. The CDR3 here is CSVQPRGGLGTQYF. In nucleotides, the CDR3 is TGCAGCGTTCAACCCCGCGGGGGGCTAGGGACCCAGTACTTC.

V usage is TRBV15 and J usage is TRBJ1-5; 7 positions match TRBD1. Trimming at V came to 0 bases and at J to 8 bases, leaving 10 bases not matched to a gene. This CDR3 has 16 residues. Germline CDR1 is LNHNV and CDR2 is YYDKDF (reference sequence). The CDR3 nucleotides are TGTGCCACCAGCAGAGAGATGAGACAGGGAGTTGAGCCCCAGCATTTT. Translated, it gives CATSREMRQGVEPQHF.

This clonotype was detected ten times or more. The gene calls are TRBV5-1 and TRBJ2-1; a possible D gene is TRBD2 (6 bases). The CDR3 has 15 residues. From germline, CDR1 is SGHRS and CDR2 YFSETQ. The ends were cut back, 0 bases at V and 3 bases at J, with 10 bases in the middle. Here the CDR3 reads CASSLEATSYNEQFF. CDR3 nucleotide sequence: TGCGCCAGCAGCTTGGAGGCGACTAGCTACAATGAGCAGTTCTTC.

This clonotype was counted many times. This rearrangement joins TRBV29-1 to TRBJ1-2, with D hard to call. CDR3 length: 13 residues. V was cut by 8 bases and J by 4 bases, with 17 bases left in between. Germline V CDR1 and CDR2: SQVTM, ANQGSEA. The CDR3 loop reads CSTQKGGSYGYTF. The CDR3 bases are TGCAGCACCCAAAAGGGAGGTTCCTATGGCTACACCTTC.

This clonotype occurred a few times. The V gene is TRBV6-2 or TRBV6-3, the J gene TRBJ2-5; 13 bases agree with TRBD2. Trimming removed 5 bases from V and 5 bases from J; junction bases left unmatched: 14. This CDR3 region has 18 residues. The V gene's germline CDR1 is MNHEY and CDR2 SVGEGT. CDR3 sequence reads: CASSQNVRLAGGVETQYF. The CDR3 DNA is TGTGCCAGCAGTCAAAATGTTCGACTAGCGGGAGGTGTGGAGACCCAGTACTTC.